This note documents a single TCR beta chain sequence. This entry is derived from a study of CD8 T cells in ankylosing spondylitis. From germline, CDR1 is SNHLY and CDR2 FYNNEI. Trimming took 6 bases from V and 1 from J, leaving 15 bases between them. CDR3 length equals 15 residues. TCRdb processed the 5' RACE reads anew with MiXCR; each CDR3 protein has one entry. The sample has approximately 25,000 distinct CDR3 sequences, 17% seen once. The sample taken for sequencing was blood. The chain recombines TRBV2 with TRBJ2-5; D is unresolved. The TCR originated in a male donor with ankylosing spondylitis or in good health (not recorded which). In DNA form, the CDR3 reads TGTGCCAGCAGCGTTCGAGTGGGTCTCCAAGAGACCCAGTACTTC. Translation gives CASSVRVGLQETQYF.